Listed below are T cell receptor beta chains from one sample, sequenced in a study of shared clonotypes between healthy human individuals. Produced via immunoSEQ multiplex PCR; TCRdb's table is partial and in-frame only. In the table there are about 2.1 million clones, 80% to 95% of which are singletons. Sequenced input: naive CD8+ T cells from PBMCs. These receptors were obtained from a young man in good health. Some clones in this sample may be carry-over from other donors' samples. Both conserved end residues are part of each CDR3. D genes are given only for firm matches. Size is stated for part of the rows, as once, few or many counts, or as a class when the clone is expanded.

NA	TRBV27	NA	TRBJ1-2	CASSLSPESYGYTF	TGTGCCAGCAGTTTATCGCCAGAAAGCTATGGCTACACCTTC
NA	TRBV6-6	NA	TRBJ2-7	CASSDSGWRDEQYF	TGTGCCAGCAGCGATTCAGGGTGGAGGGACGAGCAGTACTTC
TRBD1	TRBV4-1	NA	TRBJ1-1	CASSQADRDRGYTEAFF	TGCGCCAGCAGCCAAGCCGATCGTGACAGGGGGTACACTGAAGCTTTCTTT
TRBD2	TRBV30	NA	TRBJ2-1	CAWRGLAGVSANEQFF	TGTGCCTGGAGGGGCCTAGCGGGAGTATCGGCCAATGAGCAGTTCTTC
NA	TRBV5-6	NA	TRBJ2-1	CASSLLTSSYNEQFF	TGTGCCAGCAGCTTGCTGACAAGCTCCTACAATGAGCAGTTCTTC
TRBD1	TRBV27	NA	TRBJ2-7	CASSLLGTGPYEQYF	TGTGCCAGCAGTTTATTGGGGACAGGGCCCTACGAGCAGTACTTC
NA	TRBV29-1	NA	TRBJ2-2	CSVDLGAELFF	TGCAGCGTTGATTTGGGCGCGGAGCTGTTTTTT
NA	TRBV27	NA	TRBJ1-5	CASSEFVGNQPQHF	TGTGCCAGCAGTGAGTTTGTAGGCAATCAGCCCCAGCATTTT
NA	TRBV28	NA	TRBJ2-7	CASSSAVLSYEQYF	TGTGCCAGCAGTTCCGCGGTCCTCTCCTACGAGCAGTACTTC
NA	TRBV7-9	NA	TRBJ2-5	CASSLEGFPETQYF	TGTGCCAGCAGCTTAGAAGGCTTCCCAGAGACCCAGTACTTC
NA	TRBV9	NA	TRBJ2-2	CASSVSRRANTGELFF	TGTGCCAGCAGCGTATCACGCAGGGCCAACACCGGGGAGCTGTTTTTT
NA	TRBV6-6	NA	TRBJ2-1	CASSYSSQGRYEQFF	TGTGCCAGCAGTTACTCGTCACAGGGGAGGTATGAGCAGTTCTTC
TRBD2	TRBV7-9	once	TRBJ2-6	CASSPVLAGASGANVLTF	TGTGCCAGCAGCCCCGTGCTAGCGGGAGCGTCTGGGGCCAACGTCCTGACTTTC
NA	TRBV11-3	NA	TRBJ2-7	CASSLRDSYEQYF	TGTGCCAGCAGCCTAAGGGACTCCTACGAGCAGTACTTC
TRBD2	TRBV9	NA	TRBJ2-7	CASSVSGSGTTYEQYF	TGTGCCAGCAGCGTAAGTGGTAGCGGGACTACCTACGAGCAGTACTTC
NA	TRBV7-2	NA	TRBJ1-1	CASSLDLDRSDTEAFF	TGTGCCAGCAGCTTAGACCTGGACCGAAGCGACACTGAAGCTTTCTTT
TRBD1	TRBV19	NA	TRBJ2-6	CASSAGTGTLGANVLTF	TGTGCCAGTAGTGCAGGGACAGGCACCTTAGGGGCCAACGTCCTGACTTTC
NA	TRBV27	once	TRBJ1-4	CASSPNEKLFF	TGTGCCAGCAGCCCTAATGAAAAACTGTTTTTT
TRBD2	TRBV4-3	NA	TRBJ2-1	CASSQDQLASGGEQFF	TGCGCCAGCAGCCAAGATCAGTTGGCTAGCGGGGGTGAGCAGTTCTTC
TRBD1	TRBV29-1	NA	TRBJ2-7	CSVEGGQGREQYF	TGCAGCGTTGAAGGGGGACAGGGGCGCGAGCAGTACTTC
TRBD1	TRBV15	NA	TRBJ2-7	CATSRGGGRYEQYF	TGTGCCACCAGCAGAGGAGGGGGCAGGTACGAGCAGTACTTC
TRBD1	TRBV30	NA	TRBJ2-7	CAWSGGTGGYEQYF	TGTGCCTGGAGTGGCGGGACAGGGGGCTATGAGCAGTACTTC
NA	TRBV7-8	NA	TRBJ1-2	CASIRISDGYTF	TGTGCCAGCATTAGGATATCGGATGGCTACACCTTC
TRBD1	TRBV27	NA	TRBJ1-1	CASSSWTGTDTEAFF	TGTGCCAGCAGTTCATGGACAGGGACGGACACTGAAGCTTTCTTT
TRBD2	TRBV7-8	NA	TRBJ2-7	CASSPRGTSGRNEQYF	TGTGCCAGCAGCCCCCGGGGGACTAGCGGGAGAAACGAGCAGTACTTC
NA	TRBV18	NA	TRBJ2-1	CASSPLGGEGSSYNEQFF	TGTGCCAGCTCACCATTAGGGGGGGAGGGGAGCTCCTACAATGAGCAGTTCTTC
NA	TRBV28	NA	TRBJ1-3	CASSLGTAFSGNTIYF	TGTGCCAGCAGTTTGGGAACCGCGTTCTCTGGAAACACCATATATTTT
NA	TRBV4-3	NA	TRBJ1-4	CASSQGTGGHEKLFF	TGCGCCAGCAGCCAAGGGACCGGGGGCCATGAAAAACTGTTTTTT
NA	TRBV7-2	NA	TRBJ2-1	CASSQLRAGSEQFF	TGTGCCAGCAGCCAACTCCGGGCAGGGAGCGAGCAGTTCTTC
TRBD2	TRBV19	NA	TRBJ2-1	CASKITGLVYNEQFF	TGTGCCAGTAAAATAACGGGACTAGTGTACAATGAGCAGTTCTTC
NA	TRBV11-2	NA	TRBJ2-7	CASSESRDLEYF	TGTGCCAGCAGCGAGAGTCGGGACCTAGAGTACTTC
NA	TRBV4-1	few	TRBJ1-1	CASSQFGNTEAFF	TGCGCCAGCAGCCAATTCGGGAACACTGAAGCTTTCTTT
NA	TRBV7-9	NA	TRBJ2-1	CASSAAGQTFNEQFF	TGTGCCAGCAGCGCTGCGGGACAGACCTTCAATGAGCAGTTCTTC
TRBD1	TRBV27	NA	TRBJ1-1	CASTMVGTGKAFF	TGTGCCAGCACCATGGTCGGGACAGGTAAAGCTTTCTTT
NA	TRBV28	NA	TRBJ1-2	CASSFSGTQRSGYTF	TGTGCCAGCAGTTTTTCGGGGACGCAGCGGTCGGGCTACACCTTC
NA	TRBV10-1	NA	TRBJ2-3	CASSELVPATTDTQYF	TGCGCCAGCAGTGAGTTAGTGCCAGCAACCACAGATACGCAGTATTTT
TRBD1	TRBV29-1	NA	TRBJ2-1	CSVRNRDRGQVLQFF	TGCAGCGTGAGAAACCGGGACAGGGGACAAGTACTGCAGTTCTTC
NA	TRBV27	NA	TRBJ2-7	CASSSRTGSYEQYF	TGTGCCAGCAGTTCCCGAACAGGGTCCTACGAGCAGTACTTC
NA	TRBV27	NA	TRBJ1-4	CASSFRVQEKLFF	TGTGCCAGCAGTTTTAGAGTTCAGGAAAAACTGTTTTTT
NA	TRBV7-9	once	TRBJ2-1	CASSLGPGAGEQFF	TGTGCCAGCAGCTTAGGCCCAGGAGCTGGTGAGCAGTTCTTC
NA	TRBV27	NA	TRBJ2-7	CASSVRGSSYEQYF	TGTGCCAGCAGTGTGAGGGGCAGTTCCTACGAGCAGTACTTC
TRBD1	TRBV6-4	NA	TRBJ2-2	CASSETGSTGELFF	TGTGCCAGCAGTGAGACAGGGAGCACCGGGGAGCTGTTTTTT
NA	TRBV28	NA	TRBJ2-7	CATRIQLALSYEQYF	TGTGCCACTCGTATACAGCTAGCGTTATCCTACGAGCAGTACTTC
NA	TRBV27	NA	TRBJ2-1	CASSPGAYNEQFF	TGTGCCAGCAGTCCCGGGGCCTACAATGAGCAGTTCTTC
NA	TRBV27	NA	TRBJ1-1	CASRTGNTEAFF	TGTGCCAGCAGGACCGGGAACACTGAAGCTTTCTTT
NA	TRBV7-9	NA	TRBJ1-2	CASSLEGRNYGYTF	TGTGCCAGCAGCTTGGAGGGACGGAACTATGGCTACACCTTC
NA	TRBV19	NA	TRBJ1-3	CASSSRGDTIYF	TGTGCCAGTAGTTCGCGCGGAGACACCATATATTTT
NA	TRBV11-1	NA	TRBJ2-2	CASSLGRDTGELFF	TGTGCCAGCAGCTTAGGACGTGACACCGGGGAGCTGTTTTTT
TRBD2	TRBV7-9	NA	TRBJ2-1	CASSSVAGAYNEQFF	TGTGCCAGCAGCTCCGTAGCGGGAGCCTACAATGAGCAGTTCTTC
NA	TRBV27	NA	TRBJ2-7	CASSLGPPPAEGGYEQYF	TGTGCCAGCAGTTTAGGTCCCCCCCCGGCAGAGGGGGGCTACGAGCAGTACTTC
NA	TRBV5-4	NA	TRBJ2-7	CASSPRGPYEQYF	TGTGCCAGCAGCCCCCGCGGTCCCTACGAGCAGTACTTC
NA	TRBV5-1	NA	TRBJ2-7	CASSLGLGARPTYEQYF	TGCGCCAGCAGCTTGGGGCTCGGGGCCAGGCCCACCTACGAGCAGTACTTC
NA	TRBV10-2	NA	TRBJ2-1	CASSAVGDGNEQFF	TGCGCCAGCAGTGCCGTTGGGGACGGCAATGAGCAGTTCTTC
TRBD2	TRBV15	NA	TRBJ2-5	CATGRIPRASGDRDQYF	TGTGCCACCGGGAGAATACCCAGGGCTAGCGGTGATCGGGACCAGTACTTC
NA	TRBV5-1	NA	TRBJ1-4	CASSLGEPATNEKLFF	TGCGCCAGCAGCTTGGGAGAACCGGCAACTAATGAAAAACTGTTTTTT